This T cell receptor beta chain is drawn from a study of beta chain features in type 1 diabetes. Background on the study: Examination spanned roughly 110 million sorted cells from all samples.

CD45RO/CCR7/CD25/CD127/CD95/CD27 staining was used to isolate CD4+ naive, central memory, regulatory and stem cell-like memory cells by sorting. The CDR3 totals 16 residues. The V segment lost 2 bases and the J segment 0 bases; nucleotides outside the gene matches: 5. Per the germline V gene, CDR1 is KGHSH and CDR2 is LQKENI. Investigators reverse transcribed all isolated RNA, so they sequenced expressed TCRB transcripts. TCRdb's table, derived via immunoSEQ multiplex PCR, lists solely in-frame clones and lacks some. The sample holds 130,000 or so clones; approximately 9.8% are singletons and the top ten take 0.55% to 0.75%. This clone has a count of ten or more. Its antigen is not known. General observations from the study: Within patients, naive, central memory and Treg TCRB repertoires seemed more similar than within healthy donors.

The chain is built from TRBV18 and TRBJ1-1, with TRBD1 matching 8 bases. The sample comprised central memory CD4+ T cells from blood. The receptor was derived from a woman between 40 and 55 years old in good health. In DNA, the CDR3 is TGTGCCAGCTCACCAATCCCGGGACAGGTGAACACTGAAGCTTTCTTT. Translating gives CASSPIPGQVNTEAFF.